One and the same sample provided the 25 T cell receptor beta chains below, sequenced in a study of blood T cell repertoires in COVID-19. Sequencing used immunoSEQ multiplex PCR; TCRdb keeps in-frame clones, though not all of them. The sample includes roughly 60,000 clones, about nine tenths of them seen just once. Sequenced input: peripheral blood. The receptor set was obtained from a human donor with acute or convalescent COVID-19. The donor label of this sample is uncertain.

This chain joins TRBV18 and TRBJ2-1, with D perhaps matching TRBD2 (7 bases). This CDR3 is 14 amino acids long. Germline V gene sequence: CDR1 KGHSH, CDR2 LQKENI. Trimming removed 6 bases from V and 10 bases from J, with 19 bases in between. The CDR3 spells CASSLAGADSEQFF. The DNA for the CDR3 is TGTGCCAGCTCCCTCGCGGGGGCCGATTCGGAGCAGTTCTTC.

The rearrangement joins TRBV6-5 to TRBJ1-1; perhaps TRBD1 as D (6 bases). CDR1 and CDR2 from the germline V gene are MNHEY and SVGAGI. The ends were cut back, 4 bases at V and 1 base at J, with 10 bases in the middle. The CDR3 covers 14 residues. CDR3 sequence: CASSLRQANTEAFF. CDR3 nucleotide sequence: TGTGCCAGCAGTTTAAGACAGGCGAACACTGAAGCTTTCTTT.

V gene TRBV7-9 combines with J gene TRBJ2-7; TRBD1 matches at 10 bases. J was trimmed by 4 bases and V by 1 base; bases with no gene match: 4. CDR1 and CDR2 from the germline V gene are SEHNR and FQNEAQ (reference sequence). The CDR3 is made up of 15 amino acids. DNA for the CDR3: TGTGCCAGCAGCTTAGGCGGGACAGGGGAGTACGAGCAGTACTTC. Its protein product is CASSLGGTGEYEQYF.

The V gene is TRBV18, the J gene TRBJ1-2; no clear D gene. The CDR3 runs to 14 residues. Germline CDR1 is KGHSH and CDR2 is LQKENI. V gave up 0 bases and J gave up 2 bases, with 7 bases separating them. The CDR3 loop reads CASSPPGMNYGYTF. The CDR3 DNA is TGTGCCAGCTCACCACCTGGCATGAACTATGGCTACACCTTC.

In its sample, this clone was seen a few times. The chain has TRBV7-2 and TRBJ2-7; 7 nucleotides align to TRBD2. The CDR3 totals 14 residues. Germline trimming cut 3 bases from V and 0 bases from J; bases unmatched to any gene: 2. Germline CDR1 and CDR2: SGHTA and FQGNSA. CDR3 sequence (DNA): TGTGCCAGCAGCTTTACGGGAGGCTCCTACGAGCAGTACGTC. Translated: CASSFTGGSYEQYV.

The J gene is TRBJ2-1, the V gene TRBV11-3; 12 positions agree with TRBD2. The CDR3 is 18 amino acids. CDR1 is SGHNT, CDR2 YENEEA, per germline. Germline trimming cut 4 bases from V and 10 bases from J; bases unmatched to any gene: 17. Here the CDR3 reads CASSSHPTGLAGEYEQFF. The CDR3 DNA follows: TGTGCCAGCAGCTCCCACCCTACGGGACTAGCGGGCGAGTACGAGCAGTTCTTC.

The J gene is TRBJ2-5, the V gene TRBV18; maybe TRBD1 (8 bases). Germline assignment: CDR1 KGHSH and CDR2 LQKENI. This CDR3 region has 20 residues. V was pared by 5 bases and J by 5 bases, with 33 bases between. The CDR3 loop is CASSSRDRSLRGGSQETQYF. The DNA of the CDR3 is TGTGCCAGCTCATCCCGGGACAGGTCCCTGAGGGGCGGGAGTCAGGAGACCCAGTACTTC.

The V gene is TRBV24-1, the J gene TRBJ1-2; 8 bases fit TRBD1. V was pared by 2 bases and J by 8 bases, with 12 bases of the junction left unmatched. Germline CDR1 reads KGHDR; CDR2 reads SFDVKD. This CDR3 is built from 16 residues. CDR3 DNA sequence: TGTGCCACCAGTGATTCTTCGGACAGGGAACTCGGGGGCTACACCTTC. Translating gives CATSDSSDRELGGYTF.

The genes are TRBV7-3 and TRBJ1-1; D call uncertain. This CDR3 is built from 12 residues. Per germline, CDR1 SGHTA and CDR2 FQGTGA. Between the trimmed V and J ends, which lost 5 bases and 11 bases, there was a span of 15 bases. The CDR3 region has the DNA TGTGCCAGCAGCACTTTGAAAAAACCCGCTTTCTTT. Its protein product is CASSTLKKPAFF.

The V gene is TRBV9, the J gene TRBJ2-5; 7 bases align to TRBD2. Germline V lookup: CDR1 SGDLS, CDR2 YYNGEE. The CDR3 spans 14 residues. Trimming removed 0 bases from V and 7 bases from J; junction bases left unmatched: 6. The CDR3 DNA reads TGTGCCAGCAGCGTAGGCAGCGGGATGGGGACCCAGTACTTC. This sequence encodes CASSVGSGMGTQYF.

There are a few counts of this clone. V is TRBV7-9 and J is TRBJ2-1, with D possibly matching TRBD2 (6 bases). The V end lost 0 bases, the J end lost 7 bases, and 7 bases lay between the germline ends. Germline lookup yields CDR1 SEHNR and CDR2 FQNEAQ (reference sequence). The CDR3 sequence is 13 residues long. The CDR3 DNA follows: TGTGCCAGCAGCTTAGCCCGGGGGAATGAGCAGTTCTTC. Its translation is CASSLARGNEQFF.

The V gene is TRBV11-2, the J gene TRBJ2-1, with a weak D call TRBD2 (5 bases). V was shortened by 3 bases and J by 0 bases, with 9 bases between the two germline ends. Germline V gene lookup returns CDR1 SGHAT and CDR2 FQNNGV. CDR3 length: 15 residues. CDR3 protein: CASSLDSSSYNEQFF. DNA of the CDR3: TGTGCCAGCAGCTTGGACTCGAGCTCCTACAATGAGCAGTTCTTC.

The CDR3: CASNPMTGGASYGYTF. In DNA, the CDR3 is TGTGCCAGCAACCCTATGACAGGGGGCGCCTCCTATGGCTACACCTTC. The chain uses TRBV28 and TRBJ1-2; 10 bases line up with TRBD1. CDR1 MDHEN and CDR2 SYDVKM come from the germline V gene. Germline trimming cut 7 bases from V and 4 bases from J; bases unmatched to any gene: 12. The CDR3 is 16 amino acids.

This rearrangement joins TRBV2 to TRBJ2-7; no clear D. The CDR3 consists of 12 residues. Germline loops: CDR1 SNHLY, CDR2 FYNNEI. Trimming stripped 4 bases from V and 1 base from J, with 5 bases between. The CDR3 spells CASSATSYEQYV. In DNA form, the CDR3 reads TGTGCCAGCAGTGCAACATCCTACGAGCAGTACGTC.

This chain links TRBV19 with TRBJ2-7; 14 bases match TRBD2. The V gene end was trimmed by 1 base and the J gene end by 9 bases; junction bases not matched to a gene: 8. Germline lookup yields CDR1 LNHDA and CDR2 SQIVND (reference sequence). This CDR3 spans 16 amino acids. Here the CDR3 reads CASSIVPGLAGEAQYF. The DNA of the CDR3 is TGTGCCAGTAGTATAGTCCCGGGACTAGCGGGAGAGGCGCAGTACTTC.

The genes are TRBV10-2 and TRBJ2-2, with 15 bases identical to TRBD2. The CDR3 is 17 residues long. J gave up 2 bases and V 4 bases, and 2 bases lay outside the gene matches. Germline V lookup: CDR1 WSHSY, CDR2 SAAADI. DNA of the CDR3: TGCGCCAGCAGTGGGACTAGCGGGAGGGCCAACACCGGGGAGCTGTTTTTT. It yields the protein CASSGTSGRANTGELFF.

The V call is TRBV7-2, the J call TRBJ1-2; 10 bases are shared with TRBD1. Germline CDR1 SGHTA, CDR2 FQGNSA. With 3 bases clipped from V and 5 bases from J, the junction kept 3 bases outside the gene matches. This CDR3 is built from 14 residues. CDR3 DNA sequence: TGTGCCAGCAGCTTTGGACAGGGGGAATATGGCTACACCTTC. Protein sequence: CASSFGQGEYGYTF.

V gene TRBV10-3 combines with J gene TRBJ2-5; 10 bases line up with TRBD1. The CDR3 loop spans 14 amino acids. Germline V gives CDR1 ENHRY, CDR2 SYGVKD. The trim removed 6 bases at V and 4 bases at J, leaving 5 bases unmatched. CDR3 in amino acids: CAIRPTGGLETQYF. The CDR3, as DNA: TGTGCCATCAGACCGACAGGGGGCTTAGAGACCCAGTACTTC.

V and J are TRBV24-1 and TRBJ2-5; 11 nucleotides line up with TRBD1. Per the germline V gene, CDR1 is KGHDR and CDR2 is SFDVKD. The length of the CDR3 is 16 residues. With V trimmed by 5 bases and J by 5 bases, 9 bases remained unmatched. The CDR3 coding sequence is TGTGCCACCAGTGGCGGCCGGGACAGGGGGTTGGAGACCCAGTACTTC. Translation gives CATSGGRDRGLETQYF.

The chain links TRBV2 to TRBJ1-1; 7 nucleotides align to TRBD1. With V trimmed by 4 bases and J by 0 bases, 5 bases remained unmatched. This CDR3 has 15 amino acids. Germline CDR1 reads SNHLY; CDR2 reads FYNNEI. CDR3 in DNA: TGTGCCAGCAGTGGACAGGGTGCAATGAACACTGAAGCTTTCTTT. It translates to CASSGQGAMNTEAFF.

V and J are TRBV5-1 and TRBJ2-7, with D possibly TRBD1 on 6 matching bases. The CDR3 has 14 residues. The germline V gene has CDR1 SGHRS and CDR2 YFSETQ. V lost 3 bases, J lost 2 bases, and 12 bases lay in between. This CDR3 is CASSYQGTAYEQYF. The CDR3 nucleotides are TGCGCCAGCAGCTACCAGGGGACGGCCTACGAGCAGTACTTC.

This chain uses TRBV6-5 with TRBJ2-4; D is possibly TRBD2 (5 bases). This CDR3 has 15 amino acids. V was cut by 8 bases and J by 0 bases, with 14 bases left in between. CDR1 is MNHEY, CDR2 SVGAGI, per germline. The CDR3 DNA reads TGTGCCAGCCTCCGGGAACTCTTAGCCAAAAACATTCAGTACTTC. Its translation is CASLRELLAKNIQYF.

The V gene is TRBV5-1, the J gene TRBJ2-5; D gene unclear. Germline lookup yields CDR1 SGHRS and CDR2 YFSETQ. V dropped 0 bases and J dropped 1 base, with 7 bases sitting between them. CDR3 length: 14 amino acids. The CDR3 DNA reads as TGCGCCAGCAGCTTGGCCCCAGGCCAAGAGACCCAGTACTTC. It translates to CASSLAPGQETQYF.

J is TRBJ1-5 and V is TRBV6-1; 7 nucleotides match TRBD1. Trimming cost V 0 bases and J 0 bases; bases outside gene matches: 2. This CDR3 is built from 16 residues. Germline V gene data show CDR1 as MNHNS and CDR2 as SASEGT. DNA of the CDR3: TGTGCCAGCAGTGAAGCGGGACAGTATAGCAATCAGCCCCAGCATTTT. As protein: CASSEAGQYSNQPQHF.

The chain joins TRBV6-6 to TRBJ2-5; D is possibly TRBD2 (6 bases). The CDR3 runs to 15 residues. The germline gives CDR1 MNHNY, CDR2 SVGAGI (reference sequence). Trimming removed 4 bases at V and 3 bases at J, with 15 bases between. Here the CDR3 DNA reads TGTGCCAGCAGTTGGGGGGATTGGGGAGAAGAGACCCAGTACTTC. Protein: CASSWGDWGEETQYF.